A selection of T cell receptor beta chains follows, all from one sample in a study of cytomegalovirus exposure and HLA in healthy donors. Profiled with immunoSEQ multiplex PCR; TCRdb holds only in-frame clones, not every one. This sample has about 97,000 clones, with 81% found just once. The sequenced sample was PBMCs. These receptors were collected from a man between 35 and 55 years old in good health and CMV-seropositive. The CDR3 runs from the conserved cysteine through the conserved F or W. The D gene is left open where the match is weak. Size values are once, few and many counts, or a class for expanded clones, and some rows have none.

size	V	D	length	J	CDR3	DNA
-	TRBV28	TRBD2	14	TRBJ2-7	CASSSTSAFYEQYF	TGTGCCAGCAGTTCGACTAGCGCATTCTACGAGCAGTACTTC
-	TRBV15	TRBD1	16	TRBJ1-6	CATSSLGQGMGSPLHF	TGTGCCACCAGCAGCCTTGGACAGGGGATGGGGTCACCCCTCCACTTT
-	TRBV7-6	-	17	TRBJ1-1	CASSPGGGTNLNTEAFF	TGTGCCAGCAGCCCCGGGGGGGGGACGAATTTGAACACTGAAGCTTTCTTT
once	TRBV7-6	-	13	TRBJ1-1	CASSSGSATEAFF	TGTGCCAGCAGCTCGGGGTCCGCCACTGAAGCTTTCTTT
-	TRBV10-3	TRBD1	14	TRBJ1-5	CAIRATGEGQPQHF	TGTGCCATCAGGGCGACAGGGGAAGGACAGCCCCAGCATTTT
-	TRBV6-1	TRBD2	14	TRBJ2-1	CASSDGGGYNEQFF	TGTGCCAGCAGTGATGGCGGGGGGTACAATGAGCAGTTCTTC
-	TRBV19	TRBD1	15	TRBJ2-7	CASSYQGASSYEQYF	TGTGCCAGTAGTTATCAGGGGGCGAGCTCCTACGAGCAGTACTTC
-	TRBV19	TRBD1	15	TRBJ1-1	CASSIGQGTDTEAFF	TGTGCCAGTAGTATAGGACAGGGAACGGACACTGAAGCTTTCTTT
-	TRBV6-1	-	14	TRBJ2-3	CASSATGSTDTQYF	TGTGCCAGCAGTGCAACAGGCTCCACAGATACGCAGTATTTT
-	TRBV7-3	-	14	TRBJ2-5	CASSSVSGGETQYF	TGTGCCAGCAGCTCGGTTTCAGGGGGGGAGACCCAGTACTTC
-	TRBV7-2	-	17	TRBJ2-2	CASSLPRDSPSTGELFF	TGTGCCAGCAGCCTACCTCGGGACTCCCCGTCTACCGGGGAGCTGTTTTTT
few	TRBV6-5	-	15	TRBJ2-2	CASSYSRGNTGELFF	TGTGCCAGCAGTTACTCAAGGGGGAACACCGGGGAGCTGTTTTTT
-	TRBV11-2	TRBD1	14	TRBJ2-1	CASSTGTGLIEQFF	TGTGCCAGCAGCACCGGGACAGGGTTGATTGAGCAGTTCTTC
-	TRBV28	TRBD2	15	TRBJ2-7	CASGGGTDLTYEQYF	TGTGCCAGCGGGGGGGGGACGGACTTAACCTACGAGCAGTACTTC
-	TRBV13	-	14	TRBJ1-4	CASSLGGLGEKLFF	TGTGCCAGCAGCTTAGGGGGGCTCGGCGAAAAACTGTTTTTT
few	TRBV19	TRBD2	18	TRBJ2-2	CASSSRWGGRPRTGELFF	TGTGCCAGTAGTTCCCGTTGGGGCGGGAGGCCCCGGACCGGGGAGCTGTTTTTT
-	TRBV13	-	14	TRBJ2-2	CASSPGRNTGELFF	TGTGCCAGCAGCCCAGGTCGTAACACCGGGGAGCTGTTTTTT
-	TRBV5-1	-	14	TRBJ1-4	CASSPSGTNEKLFF	TGCGCCAGCAGCCCCTCCGGGACTAATGAAAAACTGTTTTTT
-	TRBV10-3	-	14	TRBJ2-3	CAIKRGPGADTQYF	TGTGCCATCAAGAGGGGGCCGGGGGCAGATACGCAGTATTTT
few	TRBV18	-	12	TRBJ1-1	CASSPRDTEAFF	TGTGCCAGCTCACCCCGGGACACTGAAGCTTTCTTT
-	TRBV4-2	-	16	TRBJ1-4	CASSQTPGTGREKLFF	TGTGCCAGCAGCCAAACTCCCGGGACTGGCCGTGAAAAACTGTTTTTT
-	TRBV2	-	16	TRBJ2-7	CASRSPRALGSYEQYF	TGTGCCAGCAGGTCGCCCCGGGCACTAGGTTCCTACGAGCAGTACTTC
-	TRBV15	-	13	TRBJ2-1	CATSRDVIHEQFF	TGTGCCACCAGCAGAGATGTTATCCATGAGCAGTTCTTC
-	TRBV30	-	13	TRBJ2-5	CAWTITGYETQYF	TGTGCCTGGACCATCACAGGGTACGAGACCCAGTACTTC
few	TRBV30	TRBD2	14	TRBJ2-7	CAWSVLAGGYEQYF	TGTGCCTGGAGTGTACTAGCGGGAGGGTACGAGCAGTACTTC
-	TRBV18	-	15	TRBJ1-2	CASSPVEGPDYGYTF	TGTGCCAGCTCACCAGTGGAGGGTCCTGACTATGGCTACACCTTC
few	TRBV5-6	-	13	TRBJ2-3	CASSLRGVDTQYF	TGTGCCAGCAGCTTGCGCGGGGTAGATACGCAGTATTTT
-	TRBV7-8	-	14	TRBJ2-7	CASSLVQSAYEQYF	TGTGCCAGCAGCTTAGTGCAGTCTGCCTACGAGCAGTACTTC
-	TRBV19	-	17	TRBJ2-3	CASSMWFNSPGTDTQYF	TGTGCCAGTAGTATGTGGTTCAACAGTCCTGGCACAGATACGCAGTATTTT
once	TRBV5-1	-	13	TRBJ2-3	CASSTGTTDTQYF	TGCGCCAGCAGCACAGGGACCACAGATACGCAGTATTTT
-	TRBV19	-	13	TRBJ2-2	CASSPHGVWELFF	TGTGCCAGTAGTCCACACGGGGTTTGGGAGCTGTTTTTT
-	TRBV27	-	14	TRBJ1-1	CASSPTRWNTEAFF	TGTGCCAGCAGTCCCACCCGGTGGAACACTGAAGCTTTCTTT
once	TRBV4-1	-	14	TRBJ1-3	CASSQVGSGNTIYF	TGCGCCAGCAGCCAAGTTGGCAGTGGAAACACCATATATTTT
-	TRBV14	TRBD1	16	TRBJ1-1	CASSQAGQGPDTEAFF	TGTGCCAGCAGCCAAGCGGGACAGGGCCCTGACACTGAAGCTTTCTTT
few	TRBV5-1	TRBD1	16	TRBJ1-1	CASNRLGRQGDTEAFF	TGCGCCAGCAACCGCCTAGGAAGACAGGGGGACACTGAAGCTTTCTTT
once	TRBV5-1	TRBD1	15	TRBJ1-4	CASSAAGTGNEKLFF	TGCGCCAGCAGCGCCGCCGGGACAGGGAATGAAAAACTGTTTTTT
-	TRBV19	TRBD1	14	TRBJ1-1	CASRGTAQNTEAFF	TGTGCCAGTAGGGGGACAGCGCAGAACACTGAAGCTTTCTTT
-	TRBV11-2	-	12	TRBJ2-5	CASSPYQETQYF	TGTGCCAGCAGCCCATATCAGGAGACCCAGTACTTC
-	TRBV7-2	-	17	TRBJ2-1	CASTYPAGSGSYNEQFF	TGTGCCAGCACCTACCCGGCGGGTAGCGGCTCCTACAATGAGCAGTTCTTC
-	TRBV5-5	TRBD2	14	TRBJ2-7	CASRTGGVTYEQYF	TGTGCCAGCAGAACTGGGGGGGTTACCTACGAGCAGTACTTC
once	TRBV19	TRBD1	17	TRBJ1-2	CASSPPLGQGFNYGYTF	TGTGCCAGTAGTCCCCCCCTGGGACAGGGCTTTAACTATGGCTACACCTTC
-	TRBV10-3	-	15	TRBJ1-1	CAIRSPRGVDTEAFF	TGTGCCATCAGATCGCCTCGGGGAGTGGACACTGAAGCTTTCTTT
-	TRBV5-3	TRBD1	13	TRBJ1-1	CARKGAGNTEAFF	TGTGCCAGAAAGGGGGCAGGGAACACTGAAGCTTTCTTT
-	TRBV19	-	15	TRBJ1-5	CASSTPGRGNQPQHF	TGTGCCAGTAGTACCCCGGGGCGGGGGAATCAGCCCCAGCATTTT
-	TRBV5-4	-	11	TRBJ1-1	CASILGTEAFF	TGTGCCAGCATCCTCGGGACTGAAGCTTTCTTT
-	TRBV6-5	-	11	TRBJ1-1	CASRQNTEAFF	TGTGCCAGCAGACAGAACACTGAAGCTTTCTTT
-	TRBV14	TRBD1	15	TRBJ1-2	CASSQGRGTGVGYTF	TGTGCCAGCAGCCAAGGTAGAGGGACAGGGGTCGGCTACACCTTC
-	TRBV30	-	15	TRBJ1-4	CAWSVRRDGGQKLFF	TGTGCCTGGAGTGTACGAAGGGACGGGGGGCAAAAACTGTTTTTT
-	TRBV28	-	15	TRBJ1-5	CASSDGTSGNQPQHF	TGTGCCAGCAGTGACGGGACATCCGGCAATCAGCCCCAGCATTTT
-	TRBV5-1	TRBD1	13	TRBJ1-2	CASRETGFYGYTF	TGCGCCAGCAGAGAGACAGGGTTCTATGGCTACACCTTC
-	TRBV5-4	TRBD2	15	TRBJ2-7	CASSLGLAGAYEQYF	TGTGCCAGCAGCTTGGGGCTAGCGGGAGCTTACGAGCAGTACTTC
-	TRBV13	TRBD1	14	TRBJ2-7	CASSRQGVTYEQYF	TGTGCCAGCAGCCGACAGGGGGTAACCTACGAGCAGTACTTC
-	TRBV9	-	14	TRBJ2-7	CASSVGGGAYEQYF	TGTGCCAGCAGCGTAGGTGGGGGCGCCTACGAGCAGTACTTC